The entry below gives a single T cell receptor (beta chain) sequence along with its context. TCRdb processed the 5' RACE reads anew with MiXCR; each CDR3 protein has one entry. The sample carries about 470,000 distinct CDR3 sequences, roughly 18% recorded once. These data are taken from a study of T-cell memory formation after mild COVID-19. The V end lost 6 bases, the J end lost 2 bases, and 14 bases lay between the germline ends. In germline, CDR1 is SGHRS, CDR2 YFSETQ. This CDR3 is built from 14 residues. This chain connects TRBV5-1 to TRBJ2-5; D perhaps matches TRBD2 (5 bases). The clonotype was recovered from an adult woman who had mild COVID-19 (a few samples of this study predate the infection). Cell type and time point are not known. The sequenced material came from PBMCs or a T cell subset sorted from them (not recorded which). In nucleotides, the CDR3 is TGCGCCAGCAAACCGAGGGTAGGGCAAGAGACCCAGTACTTC. This translates into CASKPRVGQETQYF.